This T cell receptor beta chain was documented in a study of cytomegalovirus exposure and HLA in healthy donors. Findings of the study overall: Three of the chains that were CMV-associated were confirmed in vitro to be specific for CMV antigens. Analyses of presence/absence relied on an assumption of roughly uniform sequencing depth across donors. Most observed TCR sequences were rare, whereas some public TCRs were detected in many donors.

Amplification used 60 Vbeta primers and 13 Jbeta primers. Sequencing used immunoSEQ multiplex PCR; TCRdb keeps in-frame clones, though not all of them. Among approximately 210,000 clones listed, 70% to 80% were seen once. The CDR3 loop spans 14 amino acids. Germline V CDR1 and CDR2: SGHTA, FQGNSA. Trimming stripped 6 bases from V and 8 bases from J, with 16 bases between. As to this clone: Its antigen remains unidentified.

Sequencing was performed on PBMCs. The clonotype originates from a male donor in good health and CMV-seropositive. V and J are TRBV7-2 and TRBJ2-2, with D maybe TRBD1 (5 bases). DNA for the CDR3: TGTGCCAGCAGACCCACAGGTTATGTGGGGGAGCTGTTTTTT. Translated: CASRPTGYVGELFF.